The 18 T cell receptor beta chains presented below share a single source sample, sequenced in a study of beta chain features in type 1 diabetes. Study results and caveats: All four CD4+ subsets of Type 1 diabetes patients contained TCRB CDR3s that were moderately but significantly shorter.

No antigens are known for them. Expressed TCRB transcripts were sequenced, since all the RNA that had been isolated was reverse transcribed. Method: immunoSEQ multiplex PCR; TCRdb's copy keeps in-frame clones and lacks some. The data show roughly 220,000 clones, 16% seen once. The source material was naive CD4+ T cells from blood. These receptors all come from a man aged 25-40 years with type 1 diabetes.

The chain couples TRBV18 to TRBJ2-3, with 12 bases matching TRBD2. CDR1 KGHSH and CDR2 LQKENI come from the germline V gene. The ends lost 6 bases at V and 5 bases at J; junction bases unmatched: 6. The CDR3 runs to 15 residues. CDR3 protein: CASSQLAGGQDTQYF. The CDR3 DNA is TGTGCCAGCTCTCAACTAGCGGGGGGCCAAGATACGCAGTATTTT.

This clone turned up a few times. CDR3 sequence: CASGPSGGNEQFF. The CDR3 bases are TGTGCCAGCGGTCCATCGGGAGGGAATGAGCAGTTCTTC. The genes are TRBV6-6 and TRBJ2-1; 8 bases match TRBD2. The J segment lost 7 bases and the V segment lost 8 bases, leaving 7 bases of the junction unmatched. The CDR3 runs 13 residues. Looked up from germline, CDR1 is MNHNY and CDR2 is SVGAGI (reference sequence).

V gene TRBV30 combines with J gene TRBJ2-2; D call uncertain. Germline V lookup: CDR1 GTSNPN, CDR2 SVGIG (reference sequence). With 2 bases removed from V and 7 bases from J, the gap between germline ends came to 17 bases. The CDR3 consists of 15 residues. The CDR3 DNA sequence: TGTGCCTGGAGTAGGAAGGGCTTGTTGGGCGGGGAGCTGTTTTTT. Its translation is CAWSRKGLLGGELFF.

The chain recombines TRBV5-6 with TRBJ1-4; D is uncertain. The CDR3 covers 12 residues. Germline CDR1 reads SGHDT; CDR2 reads YYEEEE. Between the trimmed V and J ends, which lost 1 base and 5 bases, there was a span of 3 bases. The CDR3 region has the DNA TGTGCCAGCAGCTTGTGGAATGAAAAACTGTTTTTT. Protein sequence: CASSLWNEKLFF.

This clone occurred a few times. V gene TRBV2 combines with J gene TRBJ2-7; possibly TRBD1 for D (5 bases). Germline V gene data show CDR1 as SNHLY and CDR2 as FYNNEI. The V end was cut by 4 bases, the J end by 3 bases, with 13 bases between. The CDR3 sequence is 14 residues long. The CDR3 reads CASSVGRVYYEQYF. Written as DNA, the CDR3 is TGTGCCAGCAGTGTCGGCAGGGTCTACTACGAGCAGTACTTC.

The V gene is TRBV19, the J gene TRBJ2-3, with 10 bases that match TRBD2. V shed 2 bases, J shed 6 bases, and the junction held 2 bases outside the gene matches. Per germline, CDR1 LNHDA and CDR2 SQIVND (reference sequence). The CDR3 is 14 amino acids. This CDR3 reads CASSITSGIDTQYF. The CDR3 coding sequence is TGTGCCAGTAGTATAACTAGCGGGATCGATACGCAGTATTTT.

The chain combines TRBV6-5 with TRBJ2-7, with unresolved D. Trimming removed 8 bases at V and 3 bases at J, with 8 bases between. Germline V gene sequence: CDR1 MNHEY, CDR2 SVGAGI. The CDR3 is 11 amino acids. CDR3 nucleotide sequence: TGTGCCAGCTCGGACCACTACGAGCAGTACTTC. This translates into CASSDHYEQYF.

The chain links TRBV27 to TRBJ2-5; no firm D call. This CDR3 is 13 amino acids long. Trimming removed 4 bases at V and 4 bases at J, with 10 bases between. CDR1 is MNHEY and CDR2 is SMNVEV in the germline V gene (reference sequence). The CDR3 DNA reads TGTGCCAGCAGTTCCCGGACGGTAGAGACCCAGTACTTC. This gives the protein CASSSRTVETQYF.

This clone was seen a handful of times. The CDR3 end shows no conserved phenylalanine or tryptophan, and so a read error is likely. Because the CDR3's place on the DNA is in doubt, the DNA is left out and the CDR3 is given as listed by TCRdb. The genes are TRBV28 and TRBJ2-4; TRBD1 is the table's D call and was not checked against the DNA. A total of 12 residues make up the CDR3, ends included. CDR1 is MDHEN, CDR2 SYDVKM, per germline. The CDR3 is CASSTLGTGLNI.

This clone has just a few counts. The J gene is TRBJ2-3, the V gene TRBV29-1; no reliable D call. This CDR3 region has 14 residues. Germline V lookup: CDR1 SQVTM, CDR2 ANQGSEA. Trimming took 1 base from V and 1 from J, leaving 9 bases between them. CDR3 amino acids: CSVEGGWGTDTQYF. Here the CDR3 DNA reads TGCAGCGTTGAAGGGGGTTGGGGCACAGATACGCAGTATTTT.

Details on this clone: Additional DNA sequences in this sample encode the identical CDR3. J is TRBJ2-1 and V is TRBV9; D might be TRBD1 (6 bases). The V gene's germline CDR1 is SGDLS and CDR2 YYNGEE. V gave up 0 bases and J gave up 8 bases, with 6 bases separating them. This CDR3 contains 12 residues. The CDR3 DNA is TGTGCCAGCAGCGTAGACAGGGATGAGCAGTTCTTC. Its protein product is CASSVDRDEQFF. Looking up the rest from reference TRBV9 and TRBJ2-1 gives the full variable domain: DSGVTQTPKHLITATGQRVTLRCSPRSGDLSVYWYQQSLDQGLQFLIQYYNGEERAKGNILERFSAQQFPDLHSELNLSSLELGDSALYFCASSVDRDEQFFGPGTRLTVL.

The chain has TRBV6-6 and TRBJ2-7; 7 bases line up with TRBD1. With 5 bases clipped from V and 2 bases from J, the junction kept 6 bases outside the gene matches. The CDR3 is made up of 14 amino acids. Looked up from germline, CDR1 is MNHNY and CDR2 is SVGAGI (reference sequence). The CDR3 DNA sequence: TGTGCCAGCAGTGCCGGGACAGCAACCTACGAGCAGTACTTC. This encodes CASSAGTATYEQYF.

The chain links TRBV18 to TRBJ2-5; 13 bases fit TRBD2. Per germline, CDR1 KGHSH and CDR2 LQKENI. The CDR3 extends over 16 amino acids. V lost 4 bases to trimming and J lost 4 bases; unmatched junction nucleotides: 6. This CDR3 reads CASSHGTSGITETQYF. CDR3 bases: TGTGCCAGCTCACACGGGACTAGCGGGATCACAGAGACCCAGTACTTC.

The V call is TRBV15, the J call TRBJ2-1, with 13 bases lining up with TRBD2. The junction had 7 bases not matched to a gene; V was cut back by 5 bases and J by 6 bases. The CDR3 spans 16 residues. Per germline, CDR1 LNHNV and CDR2 YYDKDF (reference sequence). As DNA, the CDR3 is TGTGCCACCAGCCCCTCCCGGACTAGCGGGAGCAATGAGCAGTTCTTC. Translation gives CATSPSRTSGSNEQFF.

This clone came up a few times. The CDR3 here is CASVQGSTDTQYF. The CDR3 nucleotides read TGTGCCAGCGTCCAGGGGAGCACAGATACGCAGTATTTT. The chain carries TRBV7-9 and TRBJ2-3; D may be TRBD1 (6 bases). Germline V gene sequence: CDR1 SEHNR, CDR2 FQNEAQ (reference sequence). V lost 8 bases and J lost 0, with 9 bases in between. The CDR3 is 13 residues long.

V gene TRBV29-1 combines with J gene TRBJ2-7; perhaps D is TRBD1 or TRBD2 (5 bases each). Per germline, CDR1 SQVTM and CDR2 ANQGSEA. The germline V and J ends were trimmed by 6 bases and 6 bases, with 24 bases remaining between them. This CDR3 is built from 15 residues. In nucleotides, the CDR3 is TGCAGCGTAAGGCTCACAGGACTCGCTGGGGGCGAGCAGTACTTC. As protein: CSVRLTGLAGGEQYF.

This clone was detected only a few times. The gene calls are TRBV25-1 and TRBJ2-1, with TRBD2 identical over 7 bases. J gave up 7 bases and V 8 bases, and 14 bases lay outside the gene matches. CDR1 is MGHDK and CDR2 is SYGVNS in the germline V gene. The CDR3 is made up of 15 amino acids. This chain's CDR3 is CASGRTAGVSNEQFF. As DNA, the CDR3 is TGTGCCAGCGGGAGAACGGCGGGAGTAAGTAATGAGCAGTTCTTC.

The gene calls are TRBV5-1 and TRBJ2-1; D is possibly TRBD1 (6 bases). The germline V gene encodes CDR1 SGHRS and CDR2 YFSETQ. V gave up 6 bases and J gave up 0 bases, with 10 bases separating them. This CDR3 contains 14 residues. CDR3 sequence (DNA): TGCGCCAGCACCTGGGACAACTCCTACAATGAGCAGTTCTTC. As protein: CASTWDNSYNEQFF. The entire variable domain, with the rest obtained from reference TRBV5-1 and TRBJ2-1, is as follows: KAGVTQTPRYLIKTRGQQVTLSCSPISGHRSVSWYQQTPGQGLQFLFEYFSETQRNKGNFPGRFSGRQFSNSRSEMNVSTLELGDSALYLCASTWDNSYNEQFFGPGTRLTVL.